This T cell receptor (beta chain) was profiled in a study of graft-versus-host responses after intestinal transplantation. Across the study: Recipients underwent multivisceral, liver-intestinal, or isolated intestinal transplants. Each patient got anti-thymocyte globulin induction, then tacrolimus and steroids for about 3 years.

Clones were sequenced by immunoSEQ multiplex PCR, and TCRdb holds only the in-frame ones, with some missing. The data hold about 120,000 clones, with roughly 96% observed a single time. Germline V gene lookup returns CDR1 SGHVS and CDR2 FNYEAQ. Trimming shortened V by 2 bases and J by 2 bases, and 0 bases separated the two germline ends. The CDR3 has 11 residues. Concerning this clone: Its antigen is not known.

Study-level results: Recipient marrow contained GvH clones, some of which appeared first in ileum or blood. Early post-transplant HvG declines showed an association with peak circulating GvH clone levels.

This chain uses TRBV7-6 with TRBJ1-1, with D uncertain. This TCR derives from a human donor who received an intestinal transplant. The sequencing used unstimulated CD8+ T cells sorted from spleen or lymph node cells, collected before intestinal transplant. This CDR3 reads CASSLNTEAFF. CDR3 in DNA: TGTGCCAGCAGCTTAAACACTGAAGCTTTCTTT.